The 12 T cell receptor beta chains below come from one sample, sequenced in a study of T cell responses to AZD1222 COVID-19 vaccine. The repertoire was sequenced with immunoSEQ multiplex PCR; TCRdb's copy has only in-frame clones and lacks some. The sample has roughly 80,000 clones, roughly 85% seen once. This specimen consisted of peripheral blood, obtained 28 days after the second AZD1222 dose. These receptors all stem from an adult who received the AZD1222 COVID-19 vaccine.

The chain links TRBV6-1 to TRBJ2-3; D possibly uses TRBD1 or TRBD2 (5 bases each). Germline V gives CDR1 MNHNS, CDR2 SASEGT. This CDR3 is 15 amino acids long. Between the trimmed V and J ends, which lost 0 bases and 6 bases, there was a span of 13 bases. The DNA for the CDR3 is TGTGCCAGCAGTGAAGCCCCAGGGTGGGGGGATACGCAGTATTTT. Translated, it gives CASSEAPGWGDTQYF.

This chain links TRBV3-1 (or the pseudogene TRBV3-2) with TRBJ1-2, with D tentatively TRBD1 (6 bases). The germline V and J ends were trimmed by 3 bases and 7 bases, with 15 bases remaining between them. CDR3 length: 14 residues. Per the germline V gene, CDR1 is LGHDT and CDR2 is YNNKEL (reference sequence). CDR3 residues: CASSHRQEGTGYTF. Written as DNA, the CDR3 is TGTGCCAGCAGCCACCGACAGGAAGGAACTGGCTACACCTTC.

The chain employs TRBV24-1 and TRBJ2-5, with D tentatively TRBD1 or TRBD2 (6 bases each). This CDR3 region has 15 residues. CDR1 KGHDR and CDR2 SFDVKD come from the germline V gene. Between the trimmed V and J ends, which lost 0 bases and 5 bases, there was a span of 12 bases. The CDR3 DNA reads TGTGCCACCAGTGATTTGGGGGGGCCCGGTGAGACCCAGTACTTC. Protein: CATSDLGGPGETQYF.

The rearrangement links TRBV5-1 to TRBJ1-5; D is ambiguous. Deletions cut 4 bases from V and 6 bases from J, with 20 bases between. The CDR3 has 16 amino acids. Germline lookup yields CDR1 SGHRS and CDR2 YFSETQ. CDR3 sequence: CASSIGPVGDGQPQHF. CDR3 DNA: TGCGCCAGCAGCATTGGGCCAGTTGGTGACGGTCAGCCCCAGCATTTT.

The CDR3 is CASSAPPWEAGELFF. CDR3 sequence (DNA): TGTGCCAGCAGCGCCCCCCCCTGGGAGGCTGGGGAGCTGTTTTTT. The V gene is TRBV9, the J gene TRBJ2-2, with D perhaps TRBD2 (6 bases). Deletions cut 3 bases from V and 8 bases from J, with 17 bases between. Germline CDR1 and CDR2: SGDLS and YYNGEE. CDR3 size: 15 residues.

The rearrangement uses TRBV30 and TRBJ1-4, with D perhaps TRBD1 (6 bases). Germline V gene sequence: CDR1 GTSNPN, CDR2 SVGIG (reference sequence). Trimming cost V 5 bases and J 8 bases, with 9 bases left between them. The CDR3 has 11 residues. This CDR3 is CAWSGAEKLFF. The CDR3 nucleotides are TGTGCCTGGTCAGGGGCCGAAAAACTGTTTTTT. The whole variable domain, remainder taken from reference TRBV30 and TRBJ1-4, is SQTIHQWPATLVQPVGSPLSLECTVEGTSNPNLYWYRQAAGRGLQLLFYSVGIGQISSEVPQNLSASRPQDRQFILSSKKLLLSDSGFYLCAWSGAEKLFFGSGTQLSVL.

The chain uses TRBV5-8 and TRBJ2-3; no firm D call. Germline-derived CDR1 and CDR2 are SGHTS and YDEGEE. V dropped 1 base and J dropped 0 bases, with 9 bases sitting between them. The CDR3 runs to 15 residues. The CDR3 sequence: CASSLHRTSTDTQYF. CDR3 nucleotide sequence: TGTGCCAGCAGCTTGCACAGAACTAGCACAGATACGCAGTATTTT.

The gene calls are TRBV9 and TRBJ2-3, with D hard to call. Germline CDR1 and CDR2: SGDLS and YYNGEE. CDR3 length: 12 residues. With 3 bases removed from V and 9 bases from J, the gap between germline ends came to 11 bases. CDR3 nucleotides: TGTGCCAGCAGCGACCCCTATCCCACGCAGTATTTT. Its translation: CASSDPYPTQYF. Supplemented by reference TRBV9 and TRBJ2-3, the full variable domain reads DSGVTQTPKHLITATGQRVTLRCSPRSGDLSVYWYQQSLDQGLQFLIQYYNGEERAKGNILERFSAQQFPDLHSELNLSSLELGDSALYFCASSDPYPTQYFGPGTRLTVL.

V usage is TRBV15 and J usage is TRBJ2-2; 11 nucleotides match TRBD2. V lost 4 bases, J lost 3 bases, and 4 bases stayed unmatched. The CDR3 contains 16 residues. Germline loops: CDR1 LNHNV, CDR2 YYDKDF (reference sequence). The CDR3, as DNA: TGTGCCACCAGCAAGGGACTAGCGGTGGACACCGGGGAGCTGTTTTTT. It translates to CATSKGLAVDTGELFF.

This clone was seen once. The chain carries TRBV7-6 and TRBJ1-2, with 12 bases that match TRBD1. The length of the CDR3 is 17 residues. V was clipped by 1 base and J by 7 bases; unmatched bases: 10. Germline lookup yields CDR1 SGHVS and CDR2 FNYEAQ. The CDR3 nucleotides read TGTGCCAGCAGCTTAGGCCCTGGGGACAGGGGGCGCGGTGGCTACACCTTC. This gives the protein CASSLGPGDRGRGGYTF.

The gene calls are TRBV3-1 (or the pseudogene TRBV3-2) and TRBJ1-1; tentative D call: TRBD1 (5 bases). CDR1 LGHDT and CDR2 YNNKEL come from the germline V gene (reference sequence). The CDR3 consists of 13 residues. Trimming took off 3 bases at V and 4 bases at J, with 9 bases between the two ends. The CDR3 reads CASSQGGVTEAFF. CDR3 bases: TGTGCCAGCAGCCAGGGGGGGGTCACTGAAGCTTTCTTT.

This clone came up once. The DNA of the CDR3 is TGTGCCAGCAGCACCCGGGACACCCGCTCCTACGAGCAGTACTTC. Translating it yields CASSTRDTRSYEQYF. This chain connects TRBV27 to TRBJ2-7; a weak D match, TRBD1 (6 bases). Trimming pared 6 bases from V and 0 bases from J, leaving 15 bases between. Germline lookup yields CDR1 MNHEY and CDR2 SMNVEV (reference sequence). This CDR3 spans 15 amino acids.